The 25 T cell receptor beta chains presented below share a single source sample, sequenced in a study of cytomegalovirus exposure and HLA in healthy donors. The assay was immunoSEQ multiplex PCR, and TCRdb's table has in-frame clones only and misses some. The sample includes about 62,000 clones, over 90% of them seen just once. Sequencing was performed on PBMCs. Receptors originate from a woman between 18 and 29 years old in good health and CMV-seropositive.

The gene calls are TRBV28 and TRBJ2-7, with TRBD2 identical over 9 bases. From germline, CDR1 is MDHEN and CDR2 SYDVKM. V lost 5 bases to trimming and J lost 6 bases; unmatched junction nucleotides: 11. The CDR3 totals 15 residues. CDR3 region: CASSKDSGRSSEQYF. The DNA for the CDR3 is TGTGCCAGCAGTAAGGATAGCGGGAGATCGTCCGAGCAGTACTTC.

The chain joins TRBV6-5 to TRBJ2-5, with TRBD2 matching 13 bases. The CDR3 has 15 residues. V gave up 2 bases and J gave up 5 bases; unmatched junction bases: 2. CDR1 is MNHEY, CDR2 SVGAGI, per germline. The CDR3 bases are TGTGCCAGCAGTTACACTAGCGGGGGGGCGGAGACCCAGTACTTC. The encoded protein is CASSYTSGGAETQYF.

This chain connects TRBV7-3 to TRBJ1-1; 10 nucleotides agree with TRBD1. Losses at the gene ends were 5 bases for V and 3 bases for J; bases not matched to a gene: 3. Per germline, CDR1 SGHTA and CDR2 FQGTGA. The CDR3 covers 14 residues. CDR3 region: CASSLDRGYTEAFF. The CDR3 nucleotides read TGTGCCAGCAGCCTGGACAGGGGGTACACTGAAGCTTTCTTT.

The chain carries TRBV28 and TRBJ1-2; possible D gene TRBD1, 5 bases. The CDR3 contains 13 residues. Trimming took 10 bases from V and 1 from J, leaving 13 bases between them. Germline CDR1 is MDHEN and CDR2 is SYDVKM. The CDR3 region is CATFLTVNYGYTF. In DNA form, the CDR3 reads TGTGCCACCTTCCTGACAGTTAACTATGGCTACACCTTC.

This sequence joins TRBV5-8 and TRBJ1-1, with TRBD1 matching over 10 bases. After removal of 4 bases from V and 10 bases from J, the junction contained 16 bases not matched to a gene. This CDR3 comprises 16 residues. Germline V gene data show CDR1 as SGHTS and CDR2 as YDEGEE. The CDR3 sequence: CASSSSPGTGAKRAFF. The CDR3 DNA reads TGTGCCAGCAGCAGCTCCCCTGGGACAGGGGCAAAACGAGCTTTCTTT.

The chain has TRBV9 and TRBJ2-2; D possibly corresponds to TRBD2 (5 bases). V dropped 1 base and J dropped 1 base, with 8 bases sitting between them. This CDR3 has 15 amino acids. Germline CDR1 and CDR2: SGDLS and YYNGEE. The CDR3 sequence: CASSVLAENTGELFF. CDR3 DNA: TGTGCCAGCAGCGTACTAGCCGAGAACACCGGGGAGCTGTTTTTT.

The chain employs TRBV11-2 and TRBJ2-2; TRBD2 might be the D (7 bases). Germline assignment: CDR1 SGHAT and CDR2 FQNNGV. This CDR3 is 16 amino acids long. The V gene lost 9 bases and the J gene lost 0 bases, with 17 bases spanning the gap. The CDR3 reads CASRSRGPSNTGELFF. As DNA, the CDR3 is TGTGCCAGTAGGTCGCGGGGGCCGTCGAACACCGGGGAGCTGTTTTTT. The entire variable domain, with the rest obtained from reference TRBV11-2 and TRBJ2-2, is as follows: EAGVAQSPRYKIIEKRQSVAFWCNPISGHATLYWYQQILGQGPKLLIQFQNNGVVDDSQLPKDRFSAERLKGVDSTLKIQPAKLEDSAVYLCASRSRGPSNTGELFFGEGSRLTVL.

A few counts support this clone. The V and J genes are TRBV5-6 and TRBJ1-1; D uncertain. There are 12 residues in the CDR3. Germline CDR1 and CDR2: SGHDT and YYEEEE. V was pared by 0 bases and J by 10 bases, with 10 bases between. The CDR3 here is CASSLDPSRAFF. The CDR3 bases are TGTGCCAGCAGCTTGGATCCTTCTAGAGCTTTCTTT.

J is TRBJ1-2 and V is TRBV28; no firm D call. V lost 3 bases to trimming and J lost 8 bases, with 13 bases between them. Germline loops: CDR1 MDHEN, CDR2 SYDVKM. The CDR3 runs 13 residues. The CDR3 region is CASSLGAPRGYTF. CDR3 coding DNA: TGTGCCAGCAGTTTGGGAGCTCCACGGGGCTACACCTTC.

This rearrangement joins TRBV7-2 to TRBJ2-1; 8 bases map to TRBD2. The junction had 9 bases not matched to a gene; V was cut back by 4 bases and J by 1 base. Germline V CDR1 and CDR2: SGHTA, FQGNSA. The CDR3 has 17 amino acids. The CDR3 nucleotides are TGTGCCAGCAGCTCGGCCGGGGGGGCTAAGTCCTACAATGAGCAGTTCTTC. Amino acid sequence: CASSSAGGAKSYNEQFF.

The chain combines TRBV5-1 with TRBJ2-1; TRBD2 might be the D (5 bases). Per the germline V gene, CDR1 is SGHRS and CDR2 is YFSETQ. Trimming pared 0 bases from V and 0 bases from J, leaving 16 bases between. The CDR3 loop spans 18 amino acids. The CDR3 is CASSLAGSGISSYNEQFF. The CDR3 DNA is TGCGCCAGCAGCTTGGCAGGTTCGGGGATAAGCTCCTACAATGAGCAGTTCTTC.

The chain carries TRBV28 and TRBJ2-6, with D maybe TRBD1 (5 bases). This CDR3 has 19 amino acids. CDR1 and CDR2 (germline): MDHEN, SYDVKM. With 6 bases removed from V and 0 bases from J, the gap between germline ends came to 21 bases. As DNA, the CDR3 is TGTGCCAGCAGGCCCCCCCAGGGCCGGCCAAGCTCTGGGGCCAACGTCCTGACTTTC. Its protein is CASRPPQGRPSSGANVLTF. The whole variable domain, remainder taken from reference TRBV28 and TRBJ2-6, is DVKVTQSSRYLVKRTGEKVFLECVQDMDHENMFWYRQDPGLGLRLIYFSYDVKMKEKGDIPEGYSVSREKKERFSLILESASTNQTSMYLCASRPPQGRPSSGANVLTFGAGSRLTVL.

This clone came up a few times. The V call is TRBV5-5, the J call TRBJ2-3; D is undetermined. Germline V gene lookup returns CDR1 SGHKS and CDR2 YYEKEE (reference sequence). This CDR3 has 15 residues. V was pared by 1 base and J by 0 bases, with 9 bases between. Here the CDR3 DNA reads TGTGCCAGCAGCTTGCCTAGACCTAGCACAGATACGCAGTATTTT. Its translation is CASSLPRPSTDTQYF. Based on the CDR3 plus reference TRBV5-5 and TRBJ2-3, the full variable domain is DAGVTQSPTHLIKTRGQQVTLRCSPISGHKSVSWYQQVLGQGPQFIFQYYEKEERGRGNFPDRFSARQFPNYSSELNVNALLLGDSALYLCASSLPRPSTDTQYFGPGTRLTVL.

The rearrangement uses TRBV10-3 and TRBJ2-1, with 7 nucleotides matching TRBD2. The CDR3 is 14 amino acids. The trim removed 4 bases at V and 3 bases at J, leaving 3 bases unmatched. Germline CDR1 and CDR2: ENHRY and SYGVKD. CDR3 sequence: CAISVTSDYNEQFF. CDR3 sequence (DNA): TGTGCCATCAGTGTTACTAGCGACTACAATGAGCAGTTCTTC.

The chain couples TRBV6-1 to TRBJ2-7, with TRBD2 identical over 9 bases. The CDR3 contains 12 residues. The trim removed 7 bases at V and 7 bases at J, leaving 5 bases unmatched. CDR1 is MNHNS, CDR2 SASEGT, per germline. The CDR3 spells CASISGGGEQYF. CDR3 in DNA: TGTGCCAGCATTAGCGGGGGAGGGGAGCAGTACTTC.

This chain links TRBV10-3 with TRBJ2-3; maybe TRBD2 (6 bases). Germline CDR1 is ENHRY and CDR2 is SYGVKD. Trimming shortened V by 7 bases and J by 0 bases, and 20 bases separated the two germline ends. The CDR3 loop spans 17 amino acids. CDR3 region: CAINPFSGGISTDTQYF. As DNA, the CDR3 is TGTGCCATCAACCCCTTTTCAGGCGGGATAAGCACAGATACGCAGTATTTT.

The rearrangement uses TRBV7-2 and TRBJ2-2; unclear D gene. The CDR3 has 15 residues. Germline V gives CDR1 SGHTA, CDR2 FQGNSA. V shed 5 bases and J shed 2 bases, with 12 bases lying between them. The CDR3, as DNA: TGTGCCAGCAGCCTTCTTGGGCTAAACACCGGGGAGCTGTTTTTT. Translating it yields CASSLLGLNTGELFF.

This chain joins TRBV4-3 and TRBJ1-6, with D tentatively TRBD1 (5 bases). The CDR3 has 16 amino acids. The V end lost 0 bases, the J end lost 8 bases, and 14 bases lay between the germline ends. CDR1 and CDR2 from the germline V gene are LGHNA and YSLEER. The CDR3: CASSQDQQGWHSPLHF. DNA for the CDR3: TGCGCCAGCAGCCAAGATCAGCAGGGCTGGCATTCACCCCTCCACTTT.

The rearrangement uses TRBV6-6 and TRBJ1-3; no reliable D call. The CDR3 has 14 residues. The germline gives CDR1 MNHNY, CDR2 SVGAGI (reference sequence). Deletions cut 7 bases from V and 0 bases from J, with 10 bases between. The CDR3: CASTQNFSGNTIYF. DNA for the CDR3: TGTGCCAGCACCCAAAACTTCTCTGGAAACACCATATATTTT.

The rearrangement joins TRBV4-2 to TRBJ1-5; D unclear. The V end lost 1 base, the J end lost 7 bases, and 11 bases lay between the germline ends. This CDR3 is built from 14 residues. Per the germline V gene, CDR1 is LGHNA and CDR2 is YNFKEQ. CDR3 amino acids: CASSQVPTGQPQHF. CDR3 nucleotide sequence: TGTGCCAGCAGCCAAGTTCCTACGGGACAGCCCCAGCATTTT.

The CDR3 sequence is CATSGQTYEQYF. CDR3 DNA sequence: TGTGCCACCTCGGGACAGACCTACGAGCAGTACTTC. The chain has TRBV11-1 and TRBJ2-7; 7 bases agree with TRBD1. Germline V gene data show CDR1 as SGHAT and CDR2 as FQDESV (reference sequence). The CDR3 length is 12 residues. J was trimmed by 2 bases and V by 10 bases; bases with no gene match: 5.

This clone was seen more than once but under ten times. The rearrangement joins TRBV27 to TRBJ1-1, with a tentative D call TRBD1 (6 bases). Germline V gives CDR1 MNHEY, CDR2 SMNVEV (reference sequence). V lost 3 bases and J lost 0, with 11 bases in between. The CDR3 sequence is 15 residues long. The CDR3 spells CASSFQGRMNTEAFF. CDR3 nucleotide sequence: TGTGCCAGCAGTTTTCAGGGGCGCATGAACACTGAAGCTTTCTTT.

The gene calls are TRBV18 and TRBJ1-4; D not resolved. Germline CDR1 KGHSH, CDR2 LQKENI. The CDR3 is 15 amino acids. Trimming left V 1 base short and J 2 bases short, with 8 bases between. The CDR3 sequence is CASSPLAGTNEKLFF. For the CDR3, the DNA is TGTGCCAGCTCACCACTGGCGGGGACTAATGAAAAACTGTTTTTT.

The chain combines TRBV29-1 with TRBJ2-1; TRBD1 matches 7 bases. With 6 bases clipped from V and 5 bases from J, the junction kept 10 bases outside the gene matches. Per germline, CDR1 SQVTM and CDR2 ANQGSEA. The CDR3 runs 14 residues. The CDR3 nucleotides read TGCAGCGTGATCAGGGGGATTACAAACAATGAGCAGTTCTTC. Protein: CSVIRGITNNEQFF.

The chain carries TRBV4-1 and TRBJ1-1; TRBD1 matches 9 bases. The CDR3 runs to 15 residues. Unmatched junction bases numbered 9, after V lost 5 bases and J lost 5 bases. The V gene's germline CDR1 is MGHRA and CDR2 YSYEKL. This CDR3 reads CASSYRGRSETEAFF. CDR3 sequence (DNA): TGCGCCAGCAGCTACAGGGGGCGGTCGGAAACTGAAGCTTTCTTT.